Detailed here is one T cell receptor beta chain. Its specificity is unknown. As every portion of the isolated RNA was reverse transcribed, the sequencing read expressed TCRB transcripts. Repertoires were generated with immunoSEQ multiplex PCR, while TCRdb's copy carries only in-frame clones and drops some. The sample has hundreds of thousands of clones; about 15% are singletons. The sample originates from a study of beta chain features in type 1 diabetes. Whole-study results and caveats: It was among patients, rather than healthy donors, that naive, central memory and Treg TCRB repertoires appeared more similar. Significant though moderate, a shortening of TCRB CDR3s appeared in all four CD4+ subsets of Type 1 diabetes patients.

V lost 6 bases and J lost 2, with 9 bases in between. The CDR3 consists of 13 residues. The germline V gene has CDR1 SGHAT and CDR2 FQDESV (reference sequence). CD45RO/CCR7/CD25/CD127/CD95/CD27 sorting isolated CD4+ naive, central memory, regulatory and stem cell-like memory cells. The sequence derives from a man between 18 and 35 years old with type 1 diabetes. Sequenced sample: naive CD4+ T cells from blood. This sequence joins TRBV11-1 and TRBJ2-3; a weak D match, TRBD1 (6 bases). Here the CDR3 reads CASRTGPTDTQYF. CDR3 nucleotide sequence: TGTGCCAGCAGGACAGGCCCCACAGATACGCAGTATTTT.